The clone carrying this T cell receptor (beta chain) came up a few times. Donors were healthy HIV-negative adults without recently reported acute infections or vaccinations. Genomic DNA (from each subset) was split evenly across several immunoSEQ plates. Methods used by the authors: ImmunoSEQ yielded junction-only sequences lacking quality scores, so filtering differed. Repertoires were generated with immunoSEQ multiplex PCR, while TCRdb's copy carries only in-frame clones and drops some. The DNA was the basis for D and trimming; V, J and clone size are from that table. The table records 2 million to 2.5 million clones, 90% to 96% of them present only once. This sample stems from a study of shared clonotypes between healthy human individuals. The V and J ends lost 2 bases and 3 bases respectively, with 7 bases between them. Germline values: CDR1 MNHEY, CDR2 SMNVEV (reference sequence). The CDR3 spans 14 residues.

What was sequenced was naive CD4+ T cells sorted from blood. Subset indicated: CD45RA+ positively selected. The TCR comes from a man aged 18 to 30 in good health. The chain uses TRBV27 and TRBJ2-2; D not certain. The CDR3 here is CASSLARHTGELFF. Written as DNA, the CDR3 is TGTGCCAGCAGTTTAGCCAGACACACCGGGGAGCTGTTTTTT.